These 19 T cell receptor beta chains originate from one sample sequenced in a study of shared clonotypes between healthy human individuals. TCRdb's table, derived via immunoSEQ multiplex PCR, lists solely in-frame clones and lacks some. The sample has a few million clones, over 85% seen once. What was sequenced was naive CD4+ T cells from PBMCs. Subset meaning: CD45RA+ positively selected. These receptor sequences come from a man aged 18 to 30 in good health. Some clones in this sample may be carry-over from other donors' samples.

This chain connects TRBV5-1 to TRBJ2-7; maybe TRBD1 (6 bases). This CDR3 has 14 amino acids. Germline V CDR1 and CDR2: SGHRS, YFSETQ. V gave up 0 bases and J gave up 7 bases, with 14 bases separating them. The CDR3 nucleotides read TGCGCCAGCAGCTTGGTGGCAGGGGCTGGGGAGCAGTACTTC. This translates into CASSLVAGAGEQYF.

This clone was found once. The V gene is TRBV5-4, the J gene TRBJ2-7; the D gene is possibly TRBD2 (6 bases). The CDR3 is 14 residues long. Germline CDR1 is SGHNT and CDR2 is YYREEE (reference sequence). V was trimmed by 0 bases and J by 2 bases, leaving 9 bases between them. This chain's CDR3 is CASSLASVAYEQYF. CDR3 DNA sequence: TGTGCCAGCAGCTTGGCTAGCGTCGCCTACGAGCAGTACTTC.

This clone appeared once. This may stem from a read error, because a much larger clone lies one nucleotide away. This CDR3 is also generated by other DNA sequences in the sample. V usage is TRBV5-1 and J usage is TRBJ2-2, with D uncertain. CDR3 length: 14 amino acids. V dropped 0 bases and J dropped 1 base, with 4 bases sitting between them. Germline-derived CDR1 and CDR2 are SGHRS and YFSETQ. CDR3 coding DNA: TGCGCCAGCAGCTTGGGCCAGAACACCGGGGAGCTGTTTTTT. This encodes CASSLGQNTGELFF.

As regards this clone: This sample also contains other DNA sequences that code for the same CDR3. The V call is TRBV6-6, the J call TRBJ2-7; D gene ambiguous. Germline values: CDR1 MNHNY, CDR2 SVGAGI (reference sequence). Trimming took off 0 bases at V and 0 bases at J, with 6 bases between the two ends. The CDR3 loop spans 14 amino acids. This CDR3 is CASSYSDTSYEQYF. The CDR3 nucleotides read TGTGCCAGCAGTTACTCAGACACCTCCTACGAGCAGTACTTC.

The rearrangement joins TRBV7-3 to TRBJ2-3; 10 bases agree with TRBD2. This CDR3 region has 20 residues. The germline gives CDR1 SGHTA, CDR2 FQGTGA. V was pared by 1 base and J by 3 bases, with 16 bases of the junction left unmatched. The chain's CDR3 is CASSLNPFSSGRGKTDTQYF. CDR3 nucleotides: TGTGCCAGCAGCTTAAACCCCTTCTCGAGCGGGAGGGGTAAGACAGATACGCAGTATTTT.

The chain carries TRBV9 and TRBJ2-7; 8 bases fit TRBD2. CDR1 and CDR2 from the germline V gene are SGDLS and YYNGEE. CDR3 length: 16 residues. With 4 bases clipped from V and 6 bases from J, the junction kept 15 bases outside the gene matches. The DNA of the CDR3 is TGTGCCAGCAGCAACCTCGGGGTGGCAGCGGGAGTCGAGCAGTACTTC. Amino acid sequence: CASSNLGVAAGVEQYF.

The chain employs TRBV9 and TRBJ1-1; maybe TRBD1 (6 bases). The CDR3 contains 13 residues. The germline V gene encodes CDR1 SGDLS and CDR2 YYNGEE. The V gene lost 1 base and the J gene lost 11 bases, with 15 bases spanning the gap. CDR3 residues: CASSVMGGPRAFF. The CDR3 DNA reads TGTGCCAGCAGCGTAATGGGGGGCCCGAGGGCTTTCTTT.

The rearrangement uses TRBV4-1 and TRBJ1-1; D gene uncertain. CDR1 and CDR2 (germline): MGHRA, YSYEKL. This CDR3 is built from 15 residues. Trimming stripped 0 bases from V and 5 bases from J, with 13 bases between. The CDR3 is CASSQEVWLGTEAFF. The DNA of the CDR3 is TGCGCCAGCAGCCAAGAAGTTTGGTTGGGAACTGAAGCTTTCTTT.

CDR3 residues: CASSPASGNYEQYF. The DNA of the CDR3 is TGTGCCAGCTCACCAGCCAGCGGGAACTACGAGCAGTACTTC. This chain joins TRBV18 and TRBJ2-7, with 7 nucleotides matching TRBD2. Germline CDR1 is KGHSH and CDR2 is LQKENI. The CDR3 is made up of 14 amino acids. V shed 2 bases and J 3 bases; nucleotides not matched to a gene: 4.

The chain links TRBV7-2 to TRBJ2-6; no clear D. The length of the CDR3 is 18 residues. V lost 5 bases and J lost 5, with 22 bases in between. Per the germline V gene, CDR1 is SGHTA and CDR2 is FQGNSA. CDR3 coding DNA: TGTGCCAGCAGCCCTCAAATGAGACGACAAAGTCGGGCCAACGTCCTGACTTTC. Protein sequence: CASSPQMRRQSRANVLTF.

The V and J genes are TRBV6-6 and TRBJ2-3; D unresolved. The CDR3 sequence is 11 residues long. V was clipped by 4 bases and J by 5 bases, with 4 bases between them. Per the germline V gene, CDR1 is MNHNY and CDR2 is SVGAGI (reference sequence). The CDR3 region is CASSLGDTQYF. The CDR3 nucleotides are TGTGCCAGCAGTTTAGGAGATACGCAGTATTTT.

The chain employs TRBV5-1 and TRBJ2-3; possible D gene TRBD2, 5 bases. The CDR3 has 15 amino acids. CDR1 and CDR2 from the germline V gene are SGHRS and YFSETQ. Between the trimmed V and J ends, which lost 2 bases and 2 bases, there was a span of 12 bases. CDR3 nucleotides: TGCGCCAGCAGCTTAACAGCGGTCACCACAGATACGCAGTATTTT. As protein: CASSLTAVTTDTQYF. The whole variable domain, filled in from reference TRBV5-1 and TRBJ2-3, reads KAGVTQTPRYLIKTRGQQVTLSCSPISGHRSVSWYQQTPGQGLQFLFEYFSETQRNKGNFPGRFSGRQFSNSRSEMNVSTLELGDSALYLCASSLTAVTTDTQYFGPGTRLTVL.

This clone was found once. The V gene is TRBV7-2, the J gene TRBJ1-5, with 7 bases lining up with TRBD1. Trimming removed 5 bases from V and 5 bases from J; junction bases left unmatched: 12. In germline, CDR1 is SGHTA, CDR2 FQGNSA. This CDR3 has 16 amino acids. As DNA, the CDR3 is TGTGCCAGCAGCCTAGGGGGCGGGACTACCTATCAGCCCCAGCATTTT. Residues: CASSLGGGTTYQPQHF.

About this clone: Other DNA sequences of this sample code for an identical CDR3. The chain links TRBV5-1 to TRBJ2-7; 10 bases match TRBD2. The CDR3 loop spans 15 amino acids. CDR1 and CDR2 from the germline V gene are SGHRS and YFSETQ. J lost 4 bases, V lost 0 bases, and 4 bases had no gene match. This chain's CDR3 is CASSLGTSGFYEQYF. CDR3 sequence (DNA): TGCGCCAGCAGCTTGGGGACTAGCGGTTTTTACGAGCAGTACTTC.

The chain employs TRBV2 and TRBJ2-1; 10 bases agree with TRBD2. The CDR3 has 11 residues. In germline, CDR1 is SNHLY, CDR2 FYNNEI. The V and J ends lost 7 bases and 10 bases, in that order; junction bases with no gene match: 1. Written as DNA, the CDR3 is TGTGCCAGCAAGCGGGAGGGCGAGCAGTTCTTC. This encodes CASKREGEQFF.

The V gene is TRBV5-1, the J gene TRBJ2-1; the D gene is possibly TRBD1 (6 bases). The V end was cut by 2 bases, the J end by 2 bases, with 11 bases between. The germline V gene has CDR1 SGHRS and CDR2 YFSETQ. This CDR3 spans 15 amino acids. CDR3: CASSLGRGAYNEQFF. Here the CDR3 DNA reads TGCGCCAGCAGCTTAGGCAGGGGCGCCTACAATGAGCAGTTCTTC. Full variable domain (remainder filled in from reference TRBV5-1 and TRBJ2-1): KAGVTQTPRYLIKTRGQQVTLSCSPISGHRSVSWYQQTPGQGLQFLFEYFSETQRNKGNFPGRFSGRQFSNSRSEMNVSTLELGDSALYLCASSLGRGAYNEQFFGPGTRLTVL.

This chain connects TRBV6-1 to TRBJ1-4; D is unclear. CDR1 MNHNS and CDR2 SASEGT come from the germline V gene. The V end was cut by 7 bases, the J end by 0 bases, with 9 bases between. The CDR3 sequence is 14 residues long. CDR3 bases: TGTGCCAGCACCGCATCAGCAACTAATGAAAAACTGTTTTTT. Its translation: CASTASATNEKLFF.

The chain recombines TRBV9 with TRBJ2-7; 7 bases line up with TRBD2. The CDR3 contains 14 residues. The V gene's germline CDR1 is SGDLS and CDR2 YYNGEE. Trimming at V came to 0 bases and at J to 6 bases, leaving 6 bases not matched to a gene. CDR3 DNA: TGTGCCAGCAGCGTAGTTGCGGGAGTGGGCGAGCAGTACTTC. It encodes CASSVVAGVGEQYF.

The rearrangement links TRBV28 to TRBJ1-2; D not certain. Germline values: CDR1 MDHEN, CDR2 SYDVKM. There are 13 residues in the CDR3. Trimming took 6 bases from V and 4 from J, leaving 12 bases between them. CDR3 protein: CASSPVITYGYTF. CDR3 nucleotide sequence: TGTGCCAGCAGCCCAGTTATCACCTATGGCTACACCTTC.